This entry concerns a single T cell receptor (beta chain). The antigen is undetermined. The sample comes from a study of cytomegalovirus exposure and HLA in healthy donors. Study-wide results and limits: There were about 160 TCR beta chains listed as cytomegalovirus-associated.

The primer mix had 60 Vbeta and 13 Jbeta primers. Produced via immunoSEQ multiplex PCR; TCRdb's table is partial and in-frame only. The sample lists approximately 120,000 clones; just under 75% were seen once. The sample taken for sequencing was PBMCs. This sequence originates from a man aged 60-69 years in good health and CMV-seropositive.

The CDR3 here is CATAEAYEQYF. DNA of the CDR3: TGTGCCACGGCGGAGGCCTACGAGCAGTACTTC. The chain couples TRBV2 to TRBJ2-7, with D tentatively TRBD2 (5 bases). Per germline, CDR1 SNHLY and CDR2 FYNNEI. The CDR3 covers 11 residues. V shed 10 bases and J shed 2 bases, with 9 bases lying between them.